These 10 T cell receptor beta chains were all obtained from the same sample, sequenced in a study of Ad26.COV2.S vaccination and SARS-CoV-2 variants. Some clones are missing from TCRdb's copy, which holds only in-frame ones; the method was immunoSEQ multiplex PCR. The data hold more than 300,000 clones, with 75% to 90% observed a single time. Treatment described: some 19 received Ad26.COV2.S at low or high dose, single or two shots; several received placebo; per-sample allocation not given. Samples were taken on day 63 after the first vaccine or placebo injection. Here the sequenced sample was peripheral blood, taken in a trial of Ad26.COV2.S vaccine versus placebo. Every receptor here comes from a person between 18 and 59 years old who received the Ad26.COV2.S COVID-19 vaccine or a placebo.

The chain has TRBV7-9 and TRBJ2-2, with 9 nucleotides matching TRBD2. CDR1 and CDR2 (germline): SEHNR, FQNEAQ (reference sequence). The CDR3 sequence is 14 residues long. After removal of 10 bases from V and 4 bases from J, the junction contained 7 bases not matched to a gene. The CDR3 DNA reads TGTGCCACGCGGCGGGAGGGCGGCACCGGGGAGCTGTTTTTT. Residues: CATRREGGTGELFF. Based on the CDR3 plus reference TRBV7-9 and TRBJ2-2, the full variable domain is DTGVSQNPRHKITKRGQNVTFRCDPISEHNRLYWYRQTLGQGPEFLTYFQNEAQLEKSRLLSDRFSAERPKGSFSTLEIQRTEQGDSAMYLCATRREGGTGELFFGEGSRLTVL.

The chain couples TRBV2 to TRBJ2-7; TRBD1 aligns across 9 bases. CDR3 length: 13 amino acids. Trimming removed 9 bases from V and 4 bases from J; junction bases left unmatched: 7. CDR1 SNHLY and CDR2 FYNNEI come from the germline V gene. CDR3 region: CASRRDRAYEQYF. DNA for the CDR3: TGTGCCAGTCGCCGGGACAGGGCGTACGAGCAGTACTTC.

The chain links TRBV27 to TRBJ2-1; 9 bases map to TRBD1. Germline V lookup: CDR1 MNHEY, CDR2 SMNVEV (reference sequence). This CDR3 is 16 amino acids long. J was trimmed by 4 bases and V by 6 bases; bases with no gene match: 10. Here the CDR3 reads CASSQPPGTGYNEQFF. CDR3 sequence (DNA): TGTGCCAGCAGCCAGCCTCCCGGGACAGGGTACAATGAGCAGTTCTTC.

The chain carries TRBV7-9 and TRBJ1-2; 7 bases agree with TRBD1. The CDR3 runs 13 residues. J was trimmed by 8 bases and V by 0 bases; bases with no gene match: 3. Germline V gene data show CDR1 as SEHNR and CDR2 as FQNEAQ (reference sequence). CDR3 in amino acids: CASSLAGQRGYTF. CDR3 nucleotide sequence: TGTGCCAGCAGCTTAGCGGGACAGCGGGGCTACACCTTC.

The chain carries TRBV12-3 or TRBV12-4 and TRBJ1-1; D remains unclear. The CDR3 has 13 residues. The germline V and J ends were trimmed by 6 bases and 1 base, with 9 bases remaining between them. CDR3 loop: CASSPLRNTEAFF. The CDR3, as DNA: TGTGCCAGCAGCCCCCTCAGGAACACTGAAGCTTTCTTT.

This rearrangement joins TRBV19 to TRBJ2-1; 10 bases agree with TRBD1. The CDR3 is 11 amino acids. Unmatched junction bases numbered 8, after V lost 9 bases and J lost 15 bases. Germline V gene data show CDR1 as LNHDA and CDR2 as SQIVND (reference sequence). CDR3 DNA sequence: TGTGCCAGCACGGACAGGGGGGATCTGTTCTTC. This codes for CASTDRGDLFF.

This clone appeared a single time. The chain links TRBV5-5 to TRBJ1-1; 8 bases are a match to TRBD1. V shed 4 bases, J shed 0 bases, and the junction held 5 bases outside the gene matches. CDR1 and CDR2 (germline): SGHKS, YYEKEE (reference sequence). The CDR3 contains 15 residues. This chain's CDR3 is CASSLDRGLNTEAFF. The CDR3 coding sequence is TGTGCCAGCAGCCTCGACAGGGGACTGAACACTGAAGCTTTCTTT.

The V call is TRBV24-1, the J call TRBJ2-3, with a tentative D call TRBD2 (5 bases). Trimming pared 0 bases from V and 6 bases from J, leaving 9 bases between. Germline-derived CDR1 and CDR2 are KGHDR and SFDVKD. CDR3 length equals 14 residues. CDR3 in amino acids: CATSDLRWRDTQYF. Written as DNA, the CDR3 is TGTGCCACCAGTGATTTGCGGTGGAGGGATACGCAGTATTTT.

V is TRBV28 and J is TRBJ2-4, with 15 nucleotides matching TRBD2. The CDR3 is 16 amino acids. Per the germline V gene, CDR1 is MDHEN and CDR2 is SYDVKM. The ends lost 4 bases at V and 4 bases at J; junction bases unmatched: 2. The CDR3: CASSSGLAGGKNIQYF. DNA for the CDR3: TGTGCCAGCAGTTCCGGACTAGCGGGAGGGAAAAACATTCAGTACTTC.

This sequence joins TRBV28 and TRBJ2-3; D gene ambiguous. Trimming left V 3 bases short and J 4 bases short, with 11 bases between. The CDR3 totals 14 residues. The germline V gene has CDR1 MDHEN and CDR2 SYDVKM. Here the CDR3 reads CASSFRRPADTQYF. CDR3 nucleotides: TGTGCCAGCAGTTTCAGAAGACCCGCAGATACGCAGTATTTT.